Presented here are 14 T cell receptor beta chains from one specimen sequenced in a study of T cell clusters in autoimmune cytopenias. TRB amplification used around 260 ng of peripheral blood genomic DNA. One tube held mixed TRB-A and TRB-B primer pools for touch-down PCR. TCRdb re-called the multiplex PCR reads, yielding one record per CDR3 amino acid sequence without DNA. The listing contains 4,000 or so distinct CDR3 sequences. Input material: peripheral blood. The receptors come from a human donor with an autoimmune cytopenia or autoimmune hepatitis (not recorded which).

Judged by frequency, this clonotype is medium-sized. This chain connects TRBV12-3 or TRBV12-4 to TRBJ2-7; TCRdb designates TRBD1, a call that cannot be tested without DNA. The CDR3 runs to 12 residues. CDR3 in amino acids: CASSKQGFEQYF.

This chain connects TRBV12-3 or TRBV12-4 to TRBJ2-3; checking the TCRdb D call of TRBD1 is not possible without DNA. This CDR3 region has 14 residues. The chain's CDR3 is CASTLGQGGDTQYF.

The chain is built from TRBV19 and TRBJ2-1; TCRdb designates TRBD1, a call that cannot be tested without DNA. The CDR3 loop spans 12 amino acids. CDR1 and CDR2 from the germline V gene are LNHDA and SQIVND (reference sequence). The CDR3 loop reads CASSGTGFVQFF.

The V gene is TRBV19, the J gene TRBJ1-2. The CDR3 has 14 amino acids. Per germline, CDR1 LNHDA and CDR2 SQIVND (reference sequence). The CDR3 region is CASSPGTAGYGYTF.

By frequency, this clonotype is medium-sized. CDR3 region: CASGPGGTGELFF. This chain joins TRBV7-9 and TRBJ2-2; TCRdb proposes TRBD1, but this gene call is untestable without DNA. Looked up from germline, CDR1 is SEHNR and CDR2 is FQNEAQ (reference sequence). The CDR3 sequence is 13 residues long.

The chain joins TRBV19 to TRBJ2-5; TCRdb lists TRBD2, though no DNA is available to test this call. Germline-derived CDR1 and CDR2 are LNHDA and SQIVND (reference sequence). The CDR3 extends over 15 amino acids. Here the CDR3 reads CASSGWEAGQETQYF.

CDR3 loop: CASSLGLAGNTGELFF. The chain joins TRBV5-5 to TRBJ2-2; TCRdb returns TRBD2, unconfirmable since there is no DNA. Germline loops: CDR1 SGHKS, CDR2 YYEKEE (reference sequence). The CDR3 has 16 residues.

The rearrangement joins TRBV6-2 or TRBV6-3 to TRBJ1-1; checking the TCRdb D call of TRBD1 is not possible without DNA. The CDR3 is made up of 12 amino acids. Germline CDR1 is MNHEY and CDR2 is SVGEGT. The CDR3 reads CASRRQGVEAFF.

Judged by frequency, this clonotype is medium-sized. This chain links TRBV19 with TRBJ2-3; no DNA is available, so the TRBD1 call from TCRdb remains unchecked. The CDR3 is 14 amino acids. CDR1 LNHDA and CDR2 SQIVND come from the germline V gene (reference sequence). Here the CDR3 reads CASARGGSTDTQYF.

The chain has TRBV19 and TRBJ2-7. This CDR3 has 12 residues. Germline CDR1 and CDR2: LNHDA and SQIVND (reference sequence). This CDR3 is CATIDGSYEQYF.

Considering frequency, this clonotype is medium-sized. V gene TRBV19 combines with J gene TRBJ2-2; TCRdb outputs TRBD1, but without DNA this stays unchecked. Germline V gene sequence: CDR1 LNHDA, CDR2 SQIVND (reference sequence). The CDR3 is made up of 15 amino acids. The CDR3 is CASSRPGANTGELFF.

The chain couples TRBV19 to TRBJ2-7; no DNA is available, so the TRBD2 call from TCRdb remains unchecked. Germline CDR1 LNHDA, CDR2 SQIVND (reference sequence). This CDR3 region has 15 residues. The CDR3 loop is CASSFRDGRGPEQYF.

The chain links TRBV12-3 or TRBV12-4 to TRBJ1-5; without DNA, the TCRdb call of TRBD1 cannot be checked. This CDR3 is built from 14 residues. This CDR3 is CASRYRAGNQPQHF.

CDR3 residues: CASSIQQGELEKLFF. This chain connects TRBV19 to TRBJ1-4; there is no DNA to check the TCRdb D call of TRBD1. The CDR3 runs to 15 residues. CDR1 and CDR2 (germline): LNHDA, SQIVND (reference sequence).